This T cell receptor beta chain was sequenced in a study of cytomegalovirus exposure and HLA in healthy donors. Study background: Early released data comprised about 90 million unique TCRs from HLA-typed donors.

General study results and limits: In vitro, a few CMV-associated chains proved specific for CMV antigens. The study reported that TCR beta sequences accurately predicted HLA-A and HLA-B alleles in most subjects.

About this clone: The antigen is not known.

Primers: 60 Vbeta forward and 13 Jbeta reverse. Sequenced by immunoSEQ multiplex PCR; TCRdb stores in-frame clones only, minus some. Seen here are some 160,000 clones, around three quarters observed once, and the top ten hold under 2%. The CDR3 spans 14 residues. Germline assignment: CDR1 MDHEN and CDR2 SYDVKM. The receptor comes from a woman aged 40-49 years in good health and CMV-seronegative. The chain employs TRBV28 and TRBJ2-5; 7 nucleotides line up with TRBD1. Matching the DNA end better, TRBJ2-7 makes the J call doubtful. Source material: PBMCs. The CDR3 sequence is CASRPGQRRYEQYF. CDR3 nucleotides: TGTGCCAGCAGACCGGGACAGAGACGCTACGAGCAGTACTTC.